The present TCR beta chain was sequenced within a study of early T cells in non-severe SARS-CoV-2 infection. TCRdb recomputed calls from the 5' RACE reads with MiXCR, one row per CDR3 protein. Here the sample spans more than 85,000 distinct CDR3 sequences, less than 15% being singletons. CDR1 and CDR2 from the germline V gene are LNHDA and SQIVND (reference sequence). This CDR3 comprises 13 residues. The junction had 8 bases not matched to a gene; V was cut back by 10 bases and J by 2 bases. Many counts were recorded for this clonotype. Sequencing input: whole blood. V and J are TRBV19 and TRBJ2-7; 7 bases fit TRBD1. This TCR derives from an adult who was a healthcare worker with PCR-confirmed SARS-CoV-2 infection or an uninfected control (not recorded which). CDR3 sequence (DNA): TGTGCCACGAGCCGGGACAGTACCTACGAGCAGTACTTC. It encodes CATSRDSTYEQYF.